This entry is about one TCR beta chain. What it recognizes is unknown. Generated by immunoSEQ multiplex PCR, the TCRdb table keeps only in-frame clones and is missing some. The sample lists about 20,000 clones, about 91% occurring once. This entry belongs to a study of PD-L1 blockade in urothelial cancer. Overall study: Blood was subjected to analysis at 3 weeks (second dose) and 6 weeks following treatment start. Blood-derived samples held a median around 130,000 T cells. General study findings and limits: Clonality of blood TCR below the median before treatment predicted better survival.

Each individual provided 1 to 8 samples (taken pretreatment and on-treatment). The CDR3 totals 13 residues. The germline V gene encodes CDR1 SGHRS and CDR2 YFSETQ. The V end was cut by 4 bases, the J end by 7 bases, with 11 bases between. The chain employs TRBV5-1 and TRBJ2-2, with unresolved D. This clonotype was obtained from a man between 45 and 60 years old with urothelial cancer. Sequenced here: PBMCs, sampled around atezolizumab (anti-PD-L1) treatment. CDR3 sequence: CASSADGVGELFF. CDR3 coding DNA: TGCGCCAGCAGCGCCGACGGAGTCGGGGAGCTGTTTTTT.